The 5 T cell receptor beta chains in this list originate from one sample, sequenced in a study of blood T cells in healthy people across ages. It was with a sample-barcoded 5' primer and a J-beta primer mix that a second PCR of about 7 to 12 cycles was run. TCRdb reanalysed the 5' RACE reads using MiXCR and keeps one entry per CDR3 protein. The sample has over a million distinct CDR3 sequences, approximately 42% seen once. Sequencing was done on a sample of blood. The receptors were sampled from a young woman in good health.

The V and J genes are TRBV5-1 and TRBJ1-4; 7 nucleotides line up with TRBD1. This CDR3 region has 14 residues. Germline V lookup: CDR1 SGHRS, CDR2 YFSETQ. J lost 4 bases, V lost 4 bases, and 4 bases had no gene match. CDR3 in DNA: TGCGCCAGCAGCGTGGGACAGAGTAATGAAAAACTGTTTTTT. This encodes CASSVGQSNEKLFF.

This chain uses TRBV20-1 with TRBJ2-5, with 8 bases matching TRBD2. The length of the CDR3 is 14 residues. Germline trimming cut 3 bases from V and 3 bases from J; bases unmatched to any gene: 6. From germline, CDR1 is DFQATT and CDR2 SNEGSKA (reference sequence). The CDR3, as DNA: TGCAGTGCTAGGCTTGCGGGGGGAAAAGAGACCCAGTACTTC. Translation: CSARLAGGKETQYF.

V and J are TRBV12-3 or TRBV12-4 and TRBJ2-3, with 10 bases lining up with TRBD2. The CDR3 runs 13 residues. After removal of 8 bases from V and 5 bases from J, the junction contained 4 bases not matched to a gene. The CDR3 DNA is TGTGCCAGCGCTAGCGGGGGCGGAGATACGCAGTATTTT. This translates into CASASGGGDTQYF.

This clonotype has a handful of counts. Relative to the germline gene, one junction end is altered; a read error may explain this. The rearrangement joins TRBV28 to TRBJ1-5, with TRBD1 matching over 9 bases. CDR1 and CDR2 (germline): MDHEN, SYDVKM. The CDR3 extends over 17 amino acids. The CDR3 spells CASTGTGYRASTQPQHF. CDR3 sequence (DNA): TGTGCCAGCACCGGGACAGGGTATCGCGCTAGCACTCAGCCCCAGCATTTT.

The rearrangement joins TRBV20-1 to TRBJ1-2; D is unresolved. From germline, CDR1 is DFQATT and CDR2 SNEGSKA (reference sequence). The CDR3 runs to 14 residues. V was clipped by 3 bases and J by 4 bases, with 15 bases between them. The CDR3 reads CSARVSANAYGYTF. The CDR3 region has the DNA TGCAGTGCTAGGGTTTCAGCCAACGCCTATGGCTACACCTTC.